This T cell receptor (beta chain) was recovered during a study of cytomegalovirus exposure and HLA in healthy donors. The CDR3 is 16 amino acids. Germline trimming cut 5 bases from V and 3 bases from J; bases unmatched to any gene: 13. The V gene's germline CDR1 is SGHTA and CDR2 FQGNSA. Study results and caveats: Most CMV-associated TCR beta chains appeared HLA-restricted in a later analysis. A missense DCLRE1C variant was associated with V- and J-gene trimming of TCR beta chains in a later analysis, and an independent cohort replicated the association.

Note on this clone: No antigen is known for it.

Use of 60 Vbeta and 13 Jbeta primers characterized the PCR. The protocol was immunoSEQ multiplex PCR, while the TCRdb copy is restricted to in-frame clones and leaves out a portion. The sample comprises about 200,000 clones, about four fifths of which are singletons, and 1.5% to 2% rests with the top ten. Input material: PBMCs. The chain carries TRBV7-2 and TRBJ2-7; 7 bases are a match to TRBD1. This TCR was sampled from a young man in good health and CMV-seronegative. This CDR3 is CASSKKQTGYNYEQYF. The DNA for the CDR3 is TGTGCCAGCAGCAAAAAACAGACAGGGTACAACTACGAGCAGTACTTC.